These 23 T cell receptor beta chains were sequenced from one sample in a study of blood T cell repertoires in COVID-19. Data came from immunoSEQ multiplex PCR; TCRdb stores just in-frame clones and leaves some out. This table holds roughly 250,000 clones, 75% to 95% found once. The sequenced material came from PBMCs or T cells enriched from blood (not recorded which). The receptors derive from a woman younger than 30 who had recovered from COVID-19.

V is TRBV6-2 or TRBV6-3 and J is TRBJ1-1; a weak D match, TRBD1 (5 bases). The V and J ends lost 6 bases and 8 bases respectively, with 16 bases between them. Germline values: CDR1 MNHEY, CDR2 SVGEGT. CDR3 size: 13 residues. In nucleotides, the CDR3 is TGTGCCAGCAGCCAGTGGGCCTCAGGGGAAGCTTTCTTT. It is translated as CASSQWASGEAFF.

This clone was seen once. V and J are TRBV18 and TRBJ1-3; D is perhaps TRBD1 (5 bases). Germline values: CDR1 KGHSH, CDR2 LQKENI. CDR3 length equals 16 residues. V was shortened by 4 bases and J by 0 bases, with 13 bases between the two germline ends. The CDR3 reads CASSLQDVISGNTIYF. The CDR3, as DNA: TGTGCCAGCTCACTACAGGACGTAATCTCTGGAAACACCATATATTTT.

The chain uses TRBV6-5 and TRBJ2-2; 9 bases are a match to TRBD1. Losses at the gene ends were 6 bases for V and 4 bases for J; bases not matched to a gene: 6. CDR1 and CDR2 (germline): MNHEY, SVGAGI. The CDR3 spans 15 residues. The CDR3: CASSPDRGTTGELFF. CDR3 nucleotides: TGTGCCAGCAGCCCCGACAGGGGGACCACCGGGGAGCTGTTTTTT.

V usage is TRBV14 and J usage is TRBJ1-5, with D unresolved. V was cut by 4 bases and J by 0 bases, with 19 bases left in between. In germline, CDR1 is SGHDN, CDR2 FVKESK. CDR3 length equals 18 residues. CDR3 DNA sequence: TGTGCCAGCAGCCGTAACCGCCACCGCGGTCATAGCAATCAGCCCCAGCATTTT. This gives the protein CASSRNRHRGHSNQPQHF.

V is TRBV19 and J is TRBJ1-6; possible D gene TRBD1, 5 bases. The ends were cut back, 9 bases at V and 8 bases at J, with 20 bases in the middle. CDR1 is LNHDA and CDR2 is SQIVND in the germline V gene (reference sequence). This CDR3 spans 15 amino acids. This chain's CDR3 is CASRQPPGTDSPLHF. CDR3 bases: TGTGCCAGCAGACAGCCCCCGGGCACGGATTCACCCCTCCACTTT.

V gene TRBV7-9 combines with J gene TRBJ2-4, with TRBD1 as a possible D gene (5 bases). V shed 3 bases and J shed 5 bases, with 17 bases lying between them. Germline V gives CDR1 SEHNR, CDR2 FQNEAQ (reference sequence). The CDR3 totals 16 residues. CDR3: CASSFPLVGPENIQYF. The DNA of the CDR3 is TGTGCCAGCAGCTTCCCCCTGGTGGGGCCCGAAAACATTCAGTACTTC.

The chain couples TRBV7-9 to TRBJ1-2; D gene unclear. The V gene lost 2 bases and the J gene lost 7 bases, with 11 bases spanning the gap. CDR3 length: 13 amino acids. Germline V CDR1 and CDR2: SEHNR, FQNEAQ (reference sequence). The CDR3 loop is CASSLIQAGGYTF. CDR3 DNA sequence: TGTGCCAGCAGCTTAATCCAGGCGGGTGGCTACACCTTC.

V usage is TRBV5-5 and J usage is TRBJ1-4, with a possible D match to TRBD1 (5 bases). V was clipped by 1 base and J by 7 bases, with 20 bases between them. Looked up from germline, CDR1 is SGHKS and CDR2 is YYEKEE (reference sequence). This CDR3 spans 17 amino acids. The CDR3 loop reads CASSLSTMGGVSEKLFF. The CDR3 DNA sequence: TGTGCCAGCAGCTTGTCAACGATGGGGGGTGTAAGTGAAAAACTGTTTTTT. Based on the CDR3 plus reference TRBV5-5 and TRBJ1-4, the full variable domain is DAGVTQSPTHLIKTRGQQVTLRCSPISGHKSVSWYQQVLGQGPQFIFQYYEKEERGRGNFPDRFSARQFPNYSSELNVNALLLGDSALYLCASSLSTMGGVSEKLFFGSGTQLSVL.

The V and J genes are TRBV4-3 and TRBJ1-5; no clear D. Germline assignment: CDR1 LGHNA and CDR2 YSLEER. The CDR3 runs to 16 residues. Trimming removed 0 bases at V and 3 bases at J, with 12 bases between. CDR3 nucleotide sequence: TGCGCCAGCAGCCAAGAGTTGGCCCTAGCCAATCAGCCCCAGCATTTT. This gives the protein CASSQELALANQPQHF.

This clone was picked up one time. This chain links TRBV19 with TRBJ1-1; 8 nucleotides agree with TRBD1. The ends lost 4 bases at V and 5 bases at J; junction bases unmatched: 9. This CDR3 region has 15 residues. Germline values: CDR1 LNHDA, CDR2 SQIVND (reference sequence). The CDR3 sequence: CASSTSRGQGTEAFF. The CDR3, as DNA: TGTGCCAGTAGTACTTCCAGGGGGCAGGGGACTGAAGCTTTCTTT.

The rearrangement links TRBV5-1 to TRBJ1-5, with TRBD1 as a possible D gene (6 bases). V was trimmed by 2 bases and J by 2 bases, leaving 11 bases between them. The germline gives CDR1 SGHRS, CDR2 YFSETQ. The length of the CDR3 is 15 residues. The chain's CDR3 is CASSLQGDRNQPQHF. The DNA for the CDR3 is TGCGCCAGCAGCTTACAGGGAGACCGCAATCAGCCCCAGCATTTT. Using reference TRBV5-1 and TRBJ1-5 for the parts outside the CDR3, the full variable domain is KAGVTQTPRYLIKTRGQQVTLSCSPISGHRSVSWYQQTPGQGLQFLFEYFSETQRNKGNFPGRFSGRQFSNSRSEMNVSTLELGDSALYLCASSLQGDRNQPQHFGDGTRLSIL.

Here the CDR3 DNA reads TGTGCCAGCAGCTTATCAGGGGGTAGCGGGATAAGTAATGAGCAGTTCTTC. This encodes CASSLSGGSGISNEQFF. V is TRBV7-3 and J is TRBJ2-1, with a weak D call TRBD2 (8 bases). CDR3 length: 17 residues. From germline, CDR1 is SGHTA and CDR2 FQGTGA. Trimming shortened V by 2 bases and J by 7 bases, and 21 bases separated the two germline ends.

The chain combines TRBV29-1 with TRBJ2-1, with a tentative D call TRBD1 (5 bases). Trimming pared 3 bases from V and 3 bases from J, leaving 9 bases between. CDR3 length equals 13 residues. CDR1 is SQVTM and CDR2 is ANQGSEA in the germline V gene. This CDR3 is CSVDREIYNEQFF. DNA of the CDR3: TGCAGCGTTGACAGGGAAATCTACAATGAGCAGTTCTTC.

This clone was recorded only once. The J gene is TRBJ2-7, the V gene TRBV12-3 or TRBV12-4; D uncertain. V lost 3 bases to trimming and J lost 3 bases, with 6 bases between them. The CDR3 contains 12 residues. CDR3 nucleotide sequence: TGTGCCAGCAGTTTGCAGGTCTACGAGCAGTACTTC. Protein: CASSLQVYEQYF.

This rearrangement joins TRBV2 to TRBJ1-4; D is possibly TRBD1 (5 bases). Germline V lookup: CDR1 SNHLY, CDR2 FYNNEI. The CDR3 is 19 amino acids. V lost 3 bases, J lost 4 bases, and 24 bases lay in between. The CDR3 nucleotides read TGTGCCAGCAGTGACGGTTCCGTTTGGGGGGAAGACCTTAATGAAAAACTGTTTTTT. This gives the protein CASSDGSVWGEDLNEKLFF.

The chain uses TRBV5-6 and TRBJ1-2; 8 bases are a match to TRBD1. Per the germline V gene, CDR1 is SGHDT and CDR2 is YYEEEE. The CDR3 is made up of 16 amino acids. With 4 bases clipped from V and 8 bases from J, the junction kept 16 bases outside the gene matches. CDR3 loop: CASSHTYQGAPGGYTF. The CDR3 DNA is TGTGCCAGCAGCCATACTTACCAGGGGGCGCCTGGCGGCTACACCTTC.

This clone was observed a single time. A junction end diverges from the germline sequence, so it may reflect a read error. The rearrangement joins TRBV7-7 to TRBJ2-1; D may be TRBD2 (7 bases). Germline-derived CDR1 and CDR2 are SSHAT and FNYEAQ (reference sequence). CDR3 length: 13 amino acids. The CDR3 coding sequence is TGTGCTAGCAGCTTAGGGGGGGGCAATGAGCAGTTCTTC. As protein: CASSLGGGNEQFF. Complete variable domain (other parts from reference TRBV7-7 and TRBJ2-1): GAGVSQSPRYKVTKRGQDVTLRCDPISSHATLYWYQQALGQGPEFLTYFNYEAQPDKSGLPSDRFSAERPEGSISTLTIQRTEQRDSAMYRCASSLGGGNEQFFGPGTRLTVL.

This clone was counted only a few times. V gene TRBV6-5 combines with J gene TRBJ2-2, with TRBD2 identical over 7 bases. V lost 0 bases, J lost 7 bases, and 5 bases stayed unmatched. CDR3 length: 15 amino acids. The germline V gene encodes CDR1 MNHEY and CDR2 SVGAGI. The CDR3 DNA is TGTGCCAGCAGTTACTCCGGGGGGAAAAGCGGGGAGCTGTTTTTT. Residues: CASSYSGGKSGELFF.

V usage is TRBV11-2 and J usage is TRBJ2-1; 7 bases are shared with TRBD1. Per germline, CDR1 SGHAT and CDR2 FQNNGV. V was clipped by 4 bases and J by 6 bases; unmatched bases: 9. CDR3 length: 15 amino acids. The DNA of the CDR3 is TGTGCCAGCAGCTATACCGGGACAGAAGGCAATGAGCAGTTCTTC. This encodes CASSYTGTEGNEQFF. Looking up the rest from reference TRBV11-2 and TRBJ2-1 gives the full variable domain: EAGVAQSPRYKIIEKRQSVAFWCNPISGHATLYWYQQILGQGPKLLIQFQNNGVVDDSQLPKDRFSAERLKGVDSTLKIQPAKLEDSAVYLCASSYTGTEGNEQFFGPGTRLTVL.

The gene calls are TRBV28 and TRBJ2-2; weak D call: TRBD2 (6 bases). The germline gives CDR1 MDHEN, CDR2 SYDVKM. V gave up 4 bases and J gave up 7 bases, with 16 bases separating them. CDR3 length: 15 residues. The CDR3 region has the DNA TGTGCCAGCAGTTATGGCAGGGAGGCGGGCGGGGAGCTGTTTTTT. It encodes CASSYGREAGGELFF.

The rearrangement links TRBV11-2 to TRBJ2-5; D not certain. CDR1 and CDR2 (germline): SGHAT, FQNNGV. Trimming took off 5 bases at V and 5 bases at J, with 9 bases between the two ends. CDR3 size: 12 residues. The CDR3 DNA follows: TGTGCCAGCAGCCTCTATCCGGAGACCCAGTACTTC. As protein: CASSLYPETQYF.

CDR3 sequence: CASSRGGGNQPQHF. The CDR3 region has the DNA TGTGCCAGCAGCCGAGGGGGTGGAAATCAGCCCCAGCATTTT. The gene calls are TRBV5-6 and TRBJ1-5, with D maybe TRBD1 (6 bases). The CDR3 loop spans 14 amino acids. The germline V and J ends were trimmed by 4 bases and 4 bases, with 12 bases remaining between them. From germline, CDR1 is SGHDT and CDR2 YYEEEE.

Concerning this clone itself: Other DNA sequences in the sample encode the same CDR3. The chain combines TRBV7-9 with TRBJ2-7; a weak D match, TRBD1 (7 bases). In germline, CDR1 is SEHNR, CDR2 FQNEAQ (reference sequence). This CDR3 is built from 16 residues. Trimming stripped 4 bases from V and 3 bases from J, with 19 bases between. The CDR3 loop is CASSSPRGVGGYEQYF. The CDR3 coding sequence is TGTGCCAGCAGCTCTCCCAGGGGGGTTGGAGGCTACGAGCAGTACTTC.